This T cell receptor (beta chain) was obtained from a study of T cell repertoires and HLA-DP antigens. About the research overall: Versus self, one alloantigen differed at one groove amino acid, the other at fewer than 13.

Profiling relied on immunoSEQ multiplex PCR, and the TCRdb table lists in-frame clones only, not all of them. This table holds around 90,000 clones, roughly nine tenths found once. This clone came up a few times. Its antigen is as yet unknown. The CDR3 runs 12 residues. Germline assignment: CDR1 SQVTM and CDR2 ANQGSEA. Trimming left V 7 bases short and J 1 base short, with 10 bases between. General observations from the study: Responder cells were total CD4+ cells with a HeLa antigen-presenting system.

The specimen sequenced was CD4+ T cells from PBMCs. The rearrangement joins TRBV29-1 to TRBJ1-1, with unresolved D. The receptor's source is a man aged 50-59 years in good health and CMV-seronegative. CDR3 sequence (DNA): TGCAGCGGTGGGAGCGGGAACACTGAAGCTTTCTTT. Protein product: CSGGSGNTEAFF.